This T cell receptor beta chain was observed in a study of response to subunit inactivated influenza vaccine. This clonotype was seen more than once but under ten times. Trimming stripped 5 bases from V and 3 bases from J, with 14 bases between. The germline CDR1 and CDR2 sequences are MDHEN and SYDVKM. The CDR3 is 14 residues long. TCRdb passed the RT-PCR reads through MiXCR, listing each CDR3 protein once. In the table there are hundreds of thousands of distinct CDR3 sequences, 14% of which are singletons. The rearrangement joins TRBV28 to TRBJ2-7; either TRBD1 or TRBD2 may fit D (5 bases each). This clonotype was obtained from a man over 45 who received an inactivated influenza vaccine. The specimen was PBMCs from blood, collected roughly 15 days before vaccination. The CDR3 is CASSGRDRYYEQYF. The CDR3 bases are TGTGCCAGCAGTGGCCGGGACCGCTACTACGAGCAGTACTTC.